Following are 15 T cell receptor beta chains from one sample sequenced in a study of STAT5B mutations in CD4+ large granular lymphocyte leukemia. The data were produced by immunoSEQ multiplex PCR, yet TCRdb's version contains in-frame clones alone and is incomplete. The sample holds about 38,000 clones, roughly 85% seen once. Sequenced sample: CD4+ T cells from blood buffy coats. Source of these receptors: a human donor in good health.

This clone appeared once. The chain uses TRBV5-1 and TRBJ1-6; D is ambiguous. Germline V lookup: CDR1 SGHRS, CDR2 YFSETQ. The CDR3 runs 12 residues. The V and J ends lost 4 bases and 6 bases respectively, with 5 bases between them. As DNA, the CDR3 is TGCGCCAGCAGCACCAGTAATTCACCCCTCCACTTT. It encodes CASSTSNSPLHF.

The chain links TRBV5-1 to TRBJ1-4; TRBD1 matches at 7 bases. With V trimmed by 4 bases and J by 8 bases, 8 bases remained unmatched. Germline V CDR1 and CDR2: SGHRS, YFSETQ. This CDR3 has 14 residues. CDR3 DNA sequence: TGCGCCAGCAGCCTGACAGGGAGTCGCGAAAAACTGTTTTTT. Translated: CASSLTGSREKLFF. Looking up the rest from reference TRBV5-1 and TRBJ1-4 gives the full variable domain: KAGVTQTPRYLIKTRGQQVTLSCSPISGHRSVSWYQQTPGQGLQFLFEYFSETQRNKGNFPGRFSGRQFSNSRSEMNVSTLELGDSALYLCASSLTGSREKLFFGSGTQLSVL.

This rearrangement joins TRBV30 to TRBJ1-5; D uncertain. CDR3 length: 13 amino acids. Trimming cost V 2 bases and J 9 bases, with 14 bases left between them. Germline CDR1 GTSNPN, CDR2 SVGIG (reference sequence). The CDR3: CAWSPLPEGPQHF. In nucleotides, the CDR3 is TGTGCCTGGAGTCCCTTACCCGAGGGGCCCCAGCATTTT.

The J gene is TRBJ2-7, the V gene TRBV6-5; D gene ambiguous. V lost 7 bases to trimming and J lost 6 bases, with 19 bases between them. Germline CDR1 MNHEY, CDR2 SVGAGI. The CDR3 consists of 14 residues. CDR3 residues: CASIHRGPPGEQYF. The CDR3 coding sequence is TGTGCCAGCATCCATCGCGGTCCGCCGGGCGAGCAGTACTTC.

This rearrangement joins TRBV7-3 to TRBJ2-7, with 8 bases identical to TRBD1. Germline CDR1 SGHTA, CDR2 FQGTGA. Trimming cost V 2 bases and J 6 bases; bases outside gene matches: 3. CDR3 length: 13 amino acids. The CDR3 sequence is CASSLLTGGEQYF. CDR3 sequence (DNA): TGTGCCAGCAGCTTACTAACAGGGGGCGAGCAGTACTTC. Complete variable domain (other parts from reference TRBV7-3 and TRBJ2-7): GAGVSQTPSNKVTEKGKYVELRCDPISGHTALYWYRQSLGQGPEFLIYFQGTGAADDSGLPNDRFFAVRPEGSVSTLKIQRTERGDSAVYLCASSLLTGGEQYFGPGTRLTVT.

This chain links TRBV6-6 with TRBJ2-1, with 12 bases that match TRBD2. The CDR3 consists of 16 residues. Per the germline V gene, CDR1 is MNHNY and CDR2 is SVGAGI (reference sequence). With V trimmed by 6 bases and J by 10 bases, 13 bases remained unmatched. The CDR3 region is CASSLPTRLAGVEQFF. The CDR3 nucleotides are TGTGCCAGCAGCCTTCCCACACGACTAGCGGGAGTCGAGCAGTTCTTC.

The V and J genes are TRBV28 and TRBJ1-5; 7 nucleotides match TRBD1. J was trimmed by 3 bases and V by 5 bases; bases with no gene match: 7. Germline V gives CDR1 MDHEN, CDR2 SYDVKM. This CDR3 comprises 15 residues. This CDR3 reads CASSLGGTANQPQHF. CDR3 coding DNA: TGTGCCAGCAGTCTAGGGGGCACAGCCAATCAGCCCCAGCATTTT.

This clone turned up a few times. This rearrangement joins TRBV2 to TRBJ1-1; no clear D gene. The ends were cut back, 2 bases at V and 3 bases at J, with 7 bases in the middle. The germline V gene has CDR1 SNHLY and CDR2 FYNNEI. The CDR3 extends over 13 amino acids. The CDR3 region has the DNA TGTGCCAGCAGTGAAAGGGTTTACACTGAAGCTTTCTTT. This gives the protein CASSERVYTEAFF.

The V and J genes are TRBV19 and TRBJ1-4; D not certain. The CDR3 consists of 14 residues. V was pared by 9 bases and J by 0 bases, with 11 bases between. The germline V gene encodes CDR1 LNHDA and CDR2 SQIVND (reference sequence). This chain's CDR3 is CASLSSSTNEKLFF. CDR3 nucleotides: TGTGCCAGCCTCTCGTCGTCAACTAATGAAAAACTGTTTTTT.

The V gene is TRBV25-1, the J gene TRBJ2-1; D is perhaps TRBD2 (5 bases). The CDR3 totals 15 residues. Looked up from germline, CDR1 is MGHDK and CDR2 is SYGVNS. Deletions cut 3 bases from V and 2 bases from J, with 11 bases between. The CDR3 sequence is CASSDPGLAYNEQFF. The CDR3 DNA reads TGTGCCAGCAGTGACCCCGGACTCGCCTACAATGAGCAGTTCTTC.

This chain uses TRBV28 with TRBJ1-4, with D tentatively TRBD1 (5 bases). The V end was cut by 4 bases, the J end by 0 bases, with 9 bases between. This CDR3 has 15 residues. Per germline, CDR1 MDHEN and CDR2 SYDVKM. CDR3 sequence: CASSSGGTTNEKLFF. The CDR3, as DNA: TGTGCCAGCAGTTCTGGGGGGACAACTAATGAAAAACTGTTTTTT. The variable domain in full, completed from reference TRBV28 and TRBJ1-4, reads DVKVTQSSRYLVKRTGEKVFLECVQDMDHENMFWYRQDPGLGLRLIYFSYDVKMKEKGDIPEGYSVSREKKERFSLILESASTNQTSMYLCASSSGGTTNEKLFFGSGTQLSVL.

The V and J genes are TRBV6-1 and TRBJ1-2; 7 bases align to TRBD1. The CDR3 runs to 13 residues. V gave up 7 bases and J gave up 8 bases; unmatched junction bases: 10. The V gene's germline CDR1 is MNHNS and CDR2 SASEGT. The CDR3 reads CASTIDRVEGYTF. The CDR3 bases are TGTGCCAGCACCATCGACAGGGTAGAGGGCTACACCTTC.

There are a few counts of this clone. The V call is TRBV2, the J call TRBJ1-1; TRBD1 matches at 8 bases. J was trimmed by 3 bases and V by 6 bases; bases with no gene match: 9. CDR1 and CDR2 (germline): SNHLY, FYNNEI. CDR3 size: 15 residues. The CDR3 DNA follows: TGTGCCAGCAGGTACCAGGGGGCGGTTGACACTGAAGCTTTCTTT. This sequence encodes CASRYQGAVDTEAFF.

In DNA, the CDR3 is TGCAGCGTTGAGGGTGCAGACTTGAACACCGGGGAGCTGTTTTTT. It codes for CSVEGADLNTGELFF. The genes are TRBV29-1 and TRBJ2-2; D not certain. The CDR3 extends over 15 amino acids. Germline V gives CDR1 SQVTM, CDR2 ANQGSEA. V gave up 3 bases and J gave up 1 base, with 12 bases separating them.

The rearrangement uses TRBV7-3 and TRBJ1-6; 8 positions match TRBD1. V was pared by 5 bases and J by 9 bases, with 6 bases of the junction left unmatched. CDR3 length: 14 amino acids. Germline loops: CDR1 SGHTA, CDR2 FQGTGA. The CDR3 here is CASSPGGFGSPLHF. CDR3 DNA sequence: TGTGCCAGCAGCCCAGGGGGCTTCGGTTCACCCCTCCACTTT.